This T cell receptor (beta chain) was recovered during a study of blood T cell repertoires in COVID-19. Study overall: Collection of acute and convalescent COVID-19 samples took place in the United States, Italy and Spain. From T cells, B-cell-depleted T cells, or PBMCs came the material, which was cDNA or gDNA.

This clone turned up a few times. In the study's own analysis: Reference gene primer amplification gave nucleated cell count estimates. Clones were read by immunoSEQ multiplex PCR, and TCRdb kept only the in-frame ones, dropping some. V and J calls and clone size are as listed in that table; D and trimming were resolved from the DNA. The sample includes under 200,000 clones, roughly 75% of them seen just once. V dropped 8 bases and J dropped 6 bases, with 17 bases sitting between them. This CDR3 has 14 residues. Sequenced sample: peripheral blood. The sequence was obtained from a man aged 65 to 79 with active or convalescent COVID-19. The chain recombines TRBV23-1 with TRBJ1-5; tentatively, D is TRBD1 (5 bases). TRBV23-1 is filed as an ORF, its function uncertain. CDR3 coding DNA: TGCGCCAGCCTCCCATCGGGGGGACGTCAGCCCCAGCATTTT. The encoded protein is CASLPSGGRQPQHF.